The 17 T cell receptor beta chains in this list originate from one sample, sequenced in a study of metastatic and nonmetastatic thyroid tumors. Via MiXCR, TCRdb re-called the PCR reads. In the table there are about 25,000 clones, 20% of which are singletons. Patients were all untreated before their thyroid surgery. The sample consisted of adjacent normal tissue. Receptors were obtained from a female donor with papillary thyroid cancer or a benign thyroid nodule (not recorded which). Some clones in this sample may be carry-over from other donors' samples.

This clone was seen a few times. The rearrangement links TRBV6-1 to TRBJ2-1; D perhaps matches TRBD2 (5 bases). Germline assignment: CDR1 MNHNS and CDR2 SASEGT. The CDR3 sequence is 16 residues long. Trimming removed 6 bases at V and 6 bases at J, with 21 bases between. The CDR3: CASRPYGSVSGNEQFF. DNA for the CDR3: TGTGCCAGCAGGCCATATGGTAGCGTGAGCGGCAATGAGCAGTTCTTC.

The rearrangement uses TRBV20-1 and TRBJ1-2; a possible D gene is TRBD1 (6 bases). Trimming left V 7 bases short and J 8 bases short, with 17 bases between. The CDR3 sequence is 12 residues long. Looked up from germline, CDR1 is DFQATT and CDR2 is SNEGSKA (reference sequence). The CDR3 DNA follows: TGCAGTGGCCGGAGGGGGGCAGAGGGCTACACCTTC. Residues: CSGRRGAEGYTF.

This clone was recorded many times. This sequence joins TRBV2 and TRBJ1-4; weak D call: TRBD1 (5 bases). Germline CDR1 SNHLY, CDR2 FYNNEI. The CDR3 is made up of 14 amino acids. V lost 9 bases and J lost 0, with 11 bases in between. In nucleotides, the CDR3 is TGTGCCAGTCGGCAGGGAACAACTAATGAAAAACTGTTTTTT. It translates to CASRQGTTNEKLFF.

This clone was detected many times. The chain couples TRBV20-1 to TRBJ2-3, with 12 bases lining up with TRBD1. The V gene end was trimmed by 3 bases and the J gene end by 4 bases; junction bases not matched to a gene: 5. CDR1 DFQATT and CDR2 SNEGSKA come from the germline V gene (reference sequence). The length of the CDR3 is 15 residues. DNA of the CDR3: TGCAGTGCTAGTACCGGGACAGGGGGCGCAGATACGCAGTATTTT. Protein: CSASTGTGGADTQYF.

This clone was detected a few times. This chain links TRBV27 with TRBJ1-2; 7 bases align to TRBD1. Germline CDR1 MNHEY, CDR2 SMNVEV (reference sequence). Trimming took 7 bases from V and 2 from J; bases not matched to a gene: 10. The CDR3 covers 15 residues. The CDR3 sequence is CASILHGQANYGYTF. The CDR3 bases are TGTGCCAGCATCTTACATGGACAGGCCAACTATGGCTACACCTTC.

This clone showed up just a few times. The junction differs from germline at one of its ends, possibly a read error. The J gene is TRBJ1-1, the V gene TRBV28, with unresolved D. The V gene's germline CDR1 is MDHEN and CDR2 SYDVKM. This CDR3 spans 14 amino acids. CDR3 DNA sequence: TGTGTCAGCAGTTTCACGGAATCGAACACTGAAGCTTTCTTT. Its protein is CVSSFTESNTEAFF.

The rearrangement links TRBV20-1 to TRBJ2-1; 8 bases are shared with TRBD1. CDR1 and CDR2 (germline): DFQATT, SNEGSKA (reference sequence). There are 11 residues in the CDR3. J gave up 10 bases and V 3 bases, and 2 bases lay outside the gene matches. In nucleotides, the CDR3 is TGCAGTGCTAGCTCAGGGGGCGAGCAGTTCTTC. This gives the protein CSASSGGEQFF.

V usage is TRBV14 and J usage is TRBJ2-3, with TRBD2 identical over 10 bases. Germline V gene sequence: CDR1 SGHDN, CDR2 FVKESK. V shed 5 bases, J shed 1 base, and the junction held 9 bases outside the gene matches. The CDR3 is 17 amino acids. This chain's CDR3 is CASSELAGGLGTDTQYF. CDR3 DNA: TGTGCCAGCAGCGAATTAGCGGGAGGACTAGGCACAGATACGCAGTATTTT.

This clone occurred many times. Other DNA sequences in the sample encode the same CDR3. For the CDR3, the DNA is TGCAGTGCACCCAATTGGAACACCGGGGAGCTGTTTTTT. It codes for CSAPNWNTGELFF. V and J are TRBV20-1 and TRBJ2-2; D is undetermined. Looked up from germline, CDR1 is DFQATT and CDR2 is SNEGSKA (reference sequence). Trimming removed 6 bases at V and 1 base at J, with 9 bases between. The CDR3 consists of 13 residues.

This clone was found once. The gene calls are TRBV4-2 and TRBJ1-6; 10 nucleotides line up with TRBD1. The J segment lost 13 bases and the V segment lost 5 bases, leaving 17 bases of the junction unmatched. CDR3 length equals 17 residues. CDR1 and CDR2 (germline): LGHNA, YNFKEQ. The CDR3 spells CASSTIPGQGSLIPLHF. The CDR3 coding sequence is TGTGCCAGCAGCACCATACCGGGACAGGGGTCTCTAATCCCCCTCCACTTT.

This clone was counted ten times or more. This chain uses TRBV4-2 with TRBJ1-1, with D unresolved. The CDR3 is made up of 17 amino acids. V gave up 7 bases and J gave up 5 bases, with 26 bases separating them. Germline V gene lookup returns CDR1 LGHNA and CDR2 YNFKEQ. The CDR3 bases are TGTGCCAGCACCCCTGATGGAGACGGATACTCGTGGACTGAAGCTTTCTTT. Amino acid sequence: CASTPDGDGYSWTEAFF.

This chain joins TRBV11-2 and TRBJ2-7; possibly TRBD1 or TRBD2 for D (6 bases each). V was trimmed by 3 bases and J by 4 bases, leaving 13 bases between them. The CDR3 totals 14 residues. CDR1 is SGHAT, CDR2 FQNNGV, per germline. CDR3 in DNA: TGTGCCAGCAGCTTCGGGGGCCTTAAGTACGAGCAGTACTTC. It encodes CASSFGGLKYEQYF.

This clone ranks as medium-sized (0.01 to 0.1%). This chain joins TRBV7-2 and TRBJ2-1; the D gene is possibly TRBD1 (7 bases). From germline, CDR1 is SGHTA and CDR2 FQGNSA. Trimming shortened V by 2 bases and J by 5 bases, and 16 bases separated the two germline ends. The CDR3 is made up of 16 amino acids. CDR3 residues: CASSLRGQGVNNEQFF. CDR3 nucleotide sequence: TGTGCCAGCAGCTTACGGGGGCAGGGGGTTAACAATGAGCAGTTCTTC.

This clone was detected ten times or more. The CDR3 DNA reads TGTGCCAGCAGCCTTAGGGCAGGGAAGACCTATGGCTACACCTTC. This codes for CASSLRAGKTYGYTF. The chain is built from TRBV5-6 and TRBJ1-2; possibly TRBD1 for D (5 bases). Trimming took 4 bases from V and 4 from J, leaving 17 bases between them. This CDR3 spans 15 amino acids. CDR1 and CDR2 from the germline V gene are SGHDT and YYEEEE.

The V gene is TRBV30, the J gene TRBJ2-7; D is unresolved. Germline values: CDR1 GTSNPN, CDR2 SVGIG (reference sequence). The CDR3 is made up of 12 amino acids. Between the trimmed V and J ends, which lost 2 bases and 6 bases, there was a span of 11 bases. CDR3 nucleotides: TGTGCCTGGAGTTTACAGTTTGGCGAGCAGTACTTC. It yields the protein CAWSLQFGEQYF.

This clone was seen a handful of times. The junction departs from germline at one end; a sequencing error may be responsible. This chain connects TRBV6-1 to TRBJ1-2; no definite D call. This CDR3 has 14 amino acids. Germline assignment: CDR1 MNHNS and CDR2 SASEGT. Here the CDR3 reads CASSKITMTDGYSF. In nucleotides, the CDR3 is TGTGCCAGCAGTAAGATCACAATGACCGATGGCTACTCCTTC.

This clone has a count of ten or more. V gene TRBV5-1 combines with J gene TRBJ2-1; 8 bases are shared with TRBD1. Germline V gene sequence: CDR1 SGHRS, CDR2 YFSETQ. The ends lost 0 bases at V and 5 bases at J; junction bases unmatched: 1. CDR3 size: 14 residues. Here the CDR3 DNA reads TGCGCCAGCAGCTTGGGGGACAGGAACAATGAGCAGTTCTTC. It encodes CASSLGDRNNEQFF.